Below, 7 T cell receptor beta chains from the same sample are listed, as sequenced in a study of OX40 agonist ivuxolimab in advanced cancers. Produced via immunoSEQ multiplex PCR; TCRdb's table is partial and in-frame only. This table has approximately 32,000 clones, roughly 89% appearing once. Material: CD4+ or CD8+ T cells sorted from blood, obtained in a trial of the OX40 agonist ivuxolimab. Receptors were obtained from an adult with an advanced solid tumor such as melanoma, head and neck, liver or kidney cancer.

The chain employs TRBV20-1 and TRBJ2-2, with D hard to call. V shed 7 bases and J shed 4 bases, with 7 bases lying between them. This CDR3 contains 11 residues. Looked up from germline, CDR1 is DFQATT and CDR2 is SNEGSKA (reference sequence). CDR3 sequence: CSVPGTGELFF. The CDR3 DNA follows: TGCAGTGTGCCAGGCACCGGGGAGCTGTTTTTT.

The rearrangement joins TRBV2 to TRBJ2-1; D unresolved. Trimming took 6 bases from V and 8 from J, leaving 14 bases between them. The CDR3 is made up of 13 amino acids. Germline lookup yields CDR1 SNHLY and CDR2 FYNNEI. The CDR3 is CASSANSADEQFF. The CDR3 DNA is TGTGCCAGCAGCGCTAACTCGGCGGATGAGCAGTTCTTC.

This clone was counted a few times. The gene calls are TRBV6-5 and TRBJ2-7; maybe TRBD2 (6 bases). Trimming removed 4 bases from V and 4 bases from J, with 17 bases in between. This CDR3 is 15 amino acids long. The germline gives CDR1 MNHEY, CDR2 SVGAGI. CDR3: CASSSPWGLPYEQYF. CDR3 DNA: TGTGCCAGCAGTTCCCCCTGGGGACTCCCGTACGAGCAGTACTTC.

The chain recombines TRBV27 with TRBJ2-7; TRBD2 might be the D (7 bases). The CDR3 has 14 amino acids. Germline lookup yields CDR1 MNHEY and CDR2 SMNVEV (reference sequence). Trimming took off 6 bases at V and 2 bases at J, with 14 bases between the two ends. The CDR3 DNA sequence: TGTGCCAGCAGAGGCACGGGGGGCACCTACGAGCAGTACTTC. It yields the protein CASRGTGGTYEQYF.

This clone was observed once. The chain couples TRBV10-3 to TRBJ2-3; 8 nucleotides match TRBD2. This CDR3 has 15 amino acids. CDR1 and CDR2 (germline): ENHRY, SYGVKD. After removal of 2 bases from V and 4 bases from J, the junction contained 5 bases not matched to a gene. CDR3 sequence reads: CAISEPRLASDTQYF. In nucleotides, the CDR3 is TGTGCCATCAGTGAGCCCAGACTAGCGTCAGATACGCAGTATTTT.

This chain links TRBV27 with TRBJ2-7; TRBD1 might be the D (5 bases). V lost 6 bases and J lost 4, with 7 bases in between. There are 11 residues in the CDR3. CDR1 is MNHEY, CDR2 SMNVEV, per germline (reference sequence). The CDR3 spells CASSQGYEQYF. The CDR3 DNA reads TGTGCCAGCAGCCAGGGTTACGAGCAGTACTTC.

This sequence joins TRBV10-3 and TRBJ1-1; no definite D call. Trimming left V 5 bases short and J 2 bases short, with 3 bases between. The CDR3 has 11 residues. Germline V CDR1 and CDR2: ENHRY, SYGVKD. The CDR3 sequence: CAISYNTEAFF. The CDR3 DNA follows: TGTGCCATCAGTTACAACACTGAAGCTTTCTTT.